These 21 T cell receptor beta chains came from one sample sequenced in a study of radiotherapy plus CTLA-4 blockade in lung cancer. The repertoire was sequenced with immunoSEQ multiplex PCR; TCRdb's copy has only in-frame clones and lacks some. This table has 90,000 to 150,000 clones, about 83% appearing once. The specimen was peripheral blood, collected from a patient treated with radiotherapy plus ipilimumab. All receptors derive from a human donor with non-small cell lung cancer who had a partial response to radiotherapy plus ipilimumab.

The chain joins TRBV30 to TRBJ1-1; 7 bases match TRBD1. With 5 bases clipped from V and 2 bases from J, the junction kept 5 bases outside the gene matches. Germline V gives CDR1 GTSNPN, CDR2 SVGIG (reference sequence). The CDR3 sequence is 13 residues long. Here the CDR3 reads CAWQGQLNTEAFF. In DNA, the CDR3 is TGTGCCTGGCAGGGACAGCTAAACACTGAAGCTTTCTTT.

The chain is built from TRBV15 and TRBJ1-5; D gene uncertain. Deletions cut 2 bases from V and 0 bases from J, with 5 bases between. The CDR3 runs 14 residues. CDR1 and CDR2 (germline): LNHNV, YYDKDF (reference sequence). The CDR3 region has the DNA TGTGCCACCAGCAGACAGTTTAGCAATCAGCCCCAGCATTTT. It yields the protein CATSRQFSNQPQHF.

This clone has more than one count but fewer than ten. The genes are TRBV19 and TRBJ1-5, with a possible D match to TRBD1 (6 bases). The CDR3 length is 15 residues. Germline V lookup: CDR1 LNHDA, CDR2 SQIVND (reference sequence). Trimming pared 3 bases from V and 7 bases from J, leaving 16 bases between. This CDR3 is CASSISMGGRQPQHF. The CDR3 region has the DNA TGTGCCAGTAGTATCTCCATGGGGGGGCGGCAGCCCCAGCATTTT.

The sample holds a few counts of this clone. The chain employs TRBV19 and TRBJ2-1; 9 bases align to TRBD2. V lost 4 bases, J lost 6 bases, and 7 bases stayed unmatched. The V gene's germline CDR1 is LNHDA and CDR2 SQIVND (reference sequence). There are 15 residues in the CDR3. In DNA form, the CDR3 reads TGTGCCAGTAGTAACGGCGGGAGGGTTGGCAATGAGCAGTTCTTC. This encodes CASSNGGRVGNEQFF.

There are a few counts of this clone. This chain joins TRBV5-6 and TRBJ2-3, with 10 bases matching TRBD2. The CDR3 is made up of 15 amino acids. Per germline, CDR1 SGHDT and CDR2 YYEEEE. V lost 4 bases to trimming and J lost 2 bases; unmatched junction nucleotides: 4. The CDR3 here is CASSPGLADTDTQYF. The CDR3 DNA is TGTGCCAGCAGCCCTGGACTAGCGGACACAGATACGCAGTATTTT.

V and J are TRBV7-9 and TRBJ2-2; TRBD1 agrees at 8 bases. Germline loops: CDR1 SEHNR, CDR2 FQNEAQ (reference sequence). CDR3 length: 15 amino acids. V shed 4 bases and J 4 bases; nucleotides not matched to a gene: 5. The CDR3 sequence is CASSSQGVRTGELFF. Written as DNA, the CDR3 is TGTGCCAGCAGCTCACAGGGGGTACGCACCGGGGAGCTGTTTTTT.

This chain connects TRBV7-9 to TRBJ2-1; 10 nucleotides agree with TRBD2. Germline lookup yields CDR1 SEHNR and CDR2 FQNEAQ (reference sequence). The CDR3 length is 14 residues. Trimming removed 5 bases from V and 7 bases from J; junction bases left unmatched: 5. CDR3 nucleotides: TGTGCCAGCAGCGCTAGCGGGAGAGGAAATGAGCAGTTCTTC. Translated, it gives CASSASGRGNEQFF. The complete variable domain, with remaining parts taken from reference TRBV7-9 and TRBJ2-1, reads DTGVSQNPRHKITKRGQNVTFRCDPISEHNRLYWYRQTLGQGPEFLTYFQNEAQLEKSRLLSDRFSAERPKGSFSTLEIQRTEQGDSAMYLCASSASGRGNEQFFGPGTRLTVL.

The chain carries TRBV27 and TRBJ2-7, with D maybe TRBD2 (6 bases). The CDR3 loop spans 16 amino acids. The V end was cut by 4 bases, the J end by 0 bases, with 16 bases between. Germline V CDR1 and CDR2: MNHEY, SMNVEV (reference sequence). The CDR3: CASSSYSGHPSYEQYF. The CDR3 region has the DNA TGTGCCAGCAGTTCCTATAGCGGCCACCCCTCCTACGAGCAGTACTTC.

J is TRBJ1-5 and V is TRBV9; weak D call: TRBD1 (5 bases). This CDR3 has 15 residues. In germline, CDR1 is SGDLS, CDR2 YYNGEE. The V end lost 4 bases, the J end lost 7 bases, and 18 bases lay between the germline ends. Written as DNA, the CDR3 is TGTGCCAGCAGCCCGAACGACGGGGCGGGACAGCCCCAGCATTTT. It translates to CASSPNDGAGQPQHF.

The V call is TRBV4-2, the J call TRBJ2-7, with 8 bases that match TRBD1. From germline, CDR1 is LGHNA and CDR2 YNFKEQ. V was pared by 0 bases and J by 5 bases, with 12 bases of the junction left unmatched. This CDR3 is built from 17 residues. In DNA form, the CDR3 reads TGTGCCAGCAGCCAAGACGGGGACCCGGCAGGGGGCAACGAGCAGTACTTC. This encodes CASSQDGDPAGGNEQYF.

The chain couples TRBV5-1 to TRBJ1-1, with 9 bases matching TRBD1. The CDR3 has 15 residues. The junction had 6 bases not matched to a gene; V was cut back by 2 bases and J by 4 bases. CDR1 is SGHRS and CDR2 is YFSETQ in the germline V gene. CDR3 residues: CASSFTGGAVTEAFF. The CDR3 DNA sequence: TGCGCCAGCAGCTTTACAGGGGGCGCGGTCACTGAAGCTTTCTTT.

The CDR3 sequence: CASTRDISGNTIYF. Written as DNA, the CDR3 is TGTGCCAGCACCCGGGACATATCTGGAAACACCATATATTTT. The chain links TRBV6-1 to TRBJ1-3; D possibly corresponds to TRBD1 (6 bases). Per the germline V gene, CDR1 is MNHNS and CDR2 is SASEGT. V lost 7 bases, J lost 1 base, and 11 bases lay in between. This CDR3 is built from 14 residues.

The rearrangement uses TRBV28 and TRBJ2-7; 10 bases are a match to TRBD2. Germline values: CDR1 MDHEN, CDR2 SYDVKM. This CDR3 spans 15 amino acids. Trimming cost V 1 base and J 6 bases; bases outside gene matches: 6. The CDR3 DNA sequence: TGTGCCAGCAGTTTATCGGCTAGCGGGAGAGTCGAGCAGTACTTC. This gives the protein CASSLSASGRVEQYF.

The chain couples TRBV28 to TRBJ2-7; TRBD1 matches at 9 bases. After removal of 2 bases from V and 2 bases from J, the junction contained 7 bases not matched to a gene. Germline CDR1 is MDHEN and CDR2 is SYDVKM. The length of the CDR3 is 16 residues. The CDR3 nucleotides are TGTGCCAGCAGTTTAGGGGGACAGGGCACAACCTACGAGCAGTACTTC. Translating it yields CASSLGGQGTTYEQYF.

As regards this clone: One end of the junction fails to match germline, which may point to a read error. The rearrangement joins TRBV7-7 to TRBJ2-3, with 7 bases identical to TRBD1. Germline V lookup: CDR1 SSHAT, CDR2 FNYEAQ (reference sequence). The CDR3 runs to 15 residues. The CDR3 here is CASSLGVRGTDTQYF. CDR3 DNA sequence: TGTGCTAGCAGCTTAGGTGTCAGGGGGACAGATACGCAGTATTTT.

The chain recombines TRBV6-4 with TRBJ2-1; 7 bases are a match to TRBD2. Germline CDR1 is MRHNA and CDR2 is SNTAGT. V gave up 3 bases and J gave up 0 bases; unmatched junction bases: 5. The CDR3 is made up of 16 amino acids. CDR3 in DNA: TGTGCCAGCAGTGAAGCGGGATCTAGCTCCTACAATGAGCAGTTCTTC. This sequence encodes CASSEAGSSSYNEQFF.

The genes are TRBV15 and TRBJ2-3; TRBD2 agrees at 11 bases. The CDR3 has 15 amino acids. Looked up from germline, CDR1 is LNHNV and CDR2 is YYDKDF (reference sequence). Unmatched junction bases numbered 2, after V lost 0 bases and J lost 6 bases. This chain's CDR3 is CATSREIAGGDTQYF. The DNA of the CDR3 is TGTGCCACCAGCAGAGAAATAGCGGGAGGGGATACGCAGTATTTT. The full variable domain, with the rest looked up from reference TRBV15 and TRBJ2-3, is DAMVIQNPRYQVTQFGKPVTLSCSQTLNHNVMYWYQQKSSQAPKLLFHYYDKDFNNEADTPDNFQSRRPNTSFCFLDIRSPGLGDTAMYLCATSREIAGGDTQYFGPGTRLTVL.

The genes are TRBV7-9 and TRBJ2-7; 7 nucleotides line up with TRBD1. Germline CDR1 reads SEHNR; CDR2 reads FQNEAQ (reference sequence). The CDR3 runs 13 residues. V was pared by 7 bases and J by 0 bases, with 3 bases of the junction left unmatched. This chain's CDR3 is CASTGQNSYEQYF. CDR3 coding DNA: TGTGCCAGCACGGGACAGAACTCCTACGAGCAGTACTTC.

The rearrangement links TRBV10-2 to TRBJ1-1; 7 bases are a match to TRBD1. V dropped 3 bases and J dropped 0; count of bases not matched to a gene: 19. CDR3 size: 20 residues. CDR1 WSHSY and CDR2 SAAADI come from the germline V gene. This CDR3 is CASSEQRTGELVNMNTEAFF. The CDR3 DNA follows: TGCGCCAGCAGTGAACAAAGAACAGGGGAGTTAGTTAACATGAACACTGAAGCTTTCTTT.

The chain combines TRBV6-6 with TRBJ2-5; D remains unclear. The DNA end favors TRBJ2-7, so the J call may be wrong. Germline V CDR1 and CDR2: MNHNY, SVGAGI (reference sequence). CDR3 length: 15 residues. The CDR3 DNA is TGTGCCAGCAGCGCCGATGTCCACCGCCAATACGAGCAGTACTTC. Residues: CASSADVHRQYEQYF.

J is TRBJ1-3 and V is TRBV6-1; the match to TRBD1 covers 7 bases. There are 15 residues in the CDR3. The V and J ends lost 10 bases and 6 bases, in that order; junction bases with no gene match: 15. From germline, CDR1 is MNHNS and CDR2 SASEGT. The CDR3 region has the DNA TGTGCCACGTCAGGACAGGAGTACATCACAAACACCATATATTTT. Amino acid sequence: CATSGQEYITNTIYF.